This TCR beta chain is drawn from a study of blood T cell repertoires in COVID-19. Overall study: Samples representing acute and convalescent COVID-19 were sourced from the United States, Italy and Spain. Sample material is recorded as cDNA or gDNA derived from T cells, B-cell-depleted T cells, or PBMCs.

This CDR3 has 16 residues. CDR1 is SGHNT and CDR2 is YYREEE in the germline V gene (reference sequence). V lost 4 bases and J 4 bases, leaving 20 bases between the germline ends. Under the authors' procedure: Reference gene primer amplification yielded estimated nucleated cell counts. Method: immunoSEQ multiplex PCR; TCRdb's copy keeps in-frame clones and lacks some. V, J and clone size reflect that table, while D and trimming were determined from the DNA. The sample includes under 250,000 clones, about 90% seen only once; the top ten take 1.2%. This clone was counted a single time. Material: peripheral blood. The TCR sequence derives from a man younger than 40 with acute or convalescent COVID-19. The V gene is TRBV5-4, the J gene TRBJ2-5; D may be TRBD2 (7 bases). As DNA, the CDR3 is TGTGCCAGCAGCGACTACGGGGGGCCGGGTGGAGAGACCCAGTACTTC. Amino acids: CASSDYGGPGGETQYF.